This TCR beta chain was captured in a study of blood T cell repertoires in COVID-19. Overall study: PBMCs, B-cell-depleted T cells, or T cells provided the cDNA or gDNA that made up the material.

Authors' methods: Cell counts per sample came from amplifying reference gene primers. TCRdb's table, derived via immunoSEQ multiplex PCR, lists solely in-frame clones and lacks some. V and J calls and clone size come straight from that table; D and trimming were deduced from the DNA. The sample lists 270,000 or so clones; 75% to 90% were seen once. Germline loops: CDR1 ENHRY, CDR2 SYGVKD. This CDR3 is 13 amino acids long. Trimming shortened V by 6 bases and J by 2 bases, and 11 bases separated the two germline ends. The chain links TRBV10-3 to TRBJ2-7; tentatively, D is TRBD1 (5 bases). Sequences were obtained from peripheral blood. The sequence was collected from a woman aged 40 to 55 who had recovered from COVID-19. The CDR3 is CAISRDRTYEQYF. Written as DNA, the CDR3 is TGTGCCATCAGCCGCGACAGAACCTACGAGCAGTACTTC.